This T cell receptor (beta chain) came from a study of graft-versus-host responses after intestinal transplantation. Details on this clone: The antigen remains undetermined.

Germline CDR1 and CDR2: SNHLY and FYNNEI. The length of the CDR3 is 13 residues. The ends lost 11 bases at V and 0 bases at J; junction bases unmatched: 5. Measured with immunoSEQ multiplex PCR; TCRdb has only the in-frame clones, and not every one. The profile shows tens of thousands of clones, 75% to 90% of them singletons. The starting material was unstimulated CD4+ T cells sorted from spleen or lymph node cells, obtained before transplant. The sequence came from a human donor who was the organ donor for an intestinal transplant. The chain is built from TRBV2 and TRBJ2-3; TRBD2 matches at 7 bases. The CDR3 reads CADWGGSTDTQYF. The CDR3 nucleotides read TGTGCCGACTGGGGGGGGAGCACAGATACGCAGTATTTT. The complete variable domain, with remaining parts taken from reference TRBV2 and TRBJ2-3, reads EPEVTQTPSHQVTQMGQEVILRCVPISNHLYFYWYRQILGQKVEFLVSFYNNEISEKSEIFDDQFSVERPDGSNFTLKIRSTKLEDSAMYFCADWGGSTDTQYFGPGTRLTVL.